The subject of this entry is one T cell receptor (beta chain). Its antigen is not yet known. Base qualities are not at hand, and no much larger clone is one base apart. CD8 naive samples were CD45RO-negative cells positively selected for CCR7, giving a CD45RA+CCR7+ population that excluded TemRA cells. The donors were healthy, HIV-negative adults who had no recently reported acute infections or vaccinations. Only Caucasian adults living in Nashville, Tennessee, USA were represented among the donors. Blood was obtained by leukapheresis, after which PBMCs were separated by Ficoll-Histopaque density gradient centrifugation and cryopreserved in liquid nitrogen vapor phase. Purity and quantity of every magnetically sorted T cell population were checked by analytical flow cytometry. Each sorted fraction had its genomic DNA isolated and then quantified by UV absorbance on a Nanodrop 2000c. This record belongs to a study of shared clonotypes between healthy human individuals (dated by TCRdb to about 2020). About the study as a whole: The cohort included three men and a couple of women between 18 and 49 years of age. Blood TCR repertoires of five healthy adults were deeply sequenced to estimate repertoire size and the extent of clonotype sharing between individuals. To increase sequencing depth and limit assay-specific biases, different laboratories used diverse techniques to prepare libraries and sequence TCR repertoires. For each donor, CD4 naive and CD4 memory were each run on three plates, CD8 naive on two plates, and CD8 memory on one plate. Per donor, leukapheresis produced somewhere between about 0.8 and 9 billion PBMCs. The research as a whole found: Incomplete sequencing was indicated by rarefaction of sorted-subset datasets, despite the large sequencing depth. Estimated clonotype richness was generally larger for naive than for memory subsets. Because the study included only a small number of donors, the genetic and exposure-history diversity represented was limited. Sharing across a few donors was observed for around 5% of naive CD4, about 3.2% of naive CD8, around 2.5% of memory CD4, and roughly 0.4% of memory CD8 clonotypes. Sampling was restricted to blood, and TCR repertoires in tissues likely differ from the TCR repertoires found in blood. Compared with non-shared clonotypes, the clonotypes found in all four sorted-subset donors had higher generation probabilities. Pairwise subsampling led to the expectation that sequencing depth would affect the degree of clonotype sharing among donors.

Using the deep immunoSEQ assay, TCR CDR3 regions were amplified from genomic DNA by multiplex PCR. For each cell subset, the extracted genomic DNA was distributed evenly across all wells of several immunoSEQ 96-well plates, and each plate served as one replicate. For sorted subsets, 150 to 200 ng genomic DNA, equal to about 30,000 T cell genomes, was loaded into each replicate PCR. Purified libraries were quantified with a Qubit 3.0 fluorometer, sized on a Bioanalyzer 2100, and re-quantified with the KAPA Library Quantification kit. Every immunoSEQ 96-well plate was sequenced on a dedicated single-read 150-cycle Illumina NextSeq 550 flow cell. The study's processing was this. Because the immunoSEQ output included only junctional sequences and no quality scores, the filtering could not be the same as the filtering used for full-length reads. Sequences were annotated with PyIR, a Python wrapper for IgBLAST v1.9, and V/J genes and CDR3 were assigned using IMGT germline references. Any read was removed if the V/J assignment was weak (E-value above 1e-6), the CDR3 was missing, or the read contained stop codons, out-of-frame junctions, or ambiguous translated residues. V3J clonotypes were defined by identical inferred V gene, J gene, and CDR3 amino acid sequence. To compute the percentage overlap between repertoires, the number of shared unique clonotypes was divided by the size of the smaller repertoire. Repertoire richness was assessed with RTK rarefaction, the Chao1 estimator, and Recon v2.1 estimates of unobserved clonotypes. Generation probabilities for all TCRbeta clonotypes obtained by the gDNA method from a handful of donors were computed using OLGA. TCRdb re-hosts the immuneACCESS table, in-frame sequences only. Its copies lack some clones; in the studies checked, an unresolved V gene accounts for under half of them, and the cause for the rest is not known. V and J calls and clone size are given by that table; D and trimming were obtained from the DNA. For this sample the table gives about 2.2 million clones, of which approximately 94% were detected only once. The biggest ten clones account for 1.5% to 2% of the sample.

The trim is 4 bases for V and 0 bases for J, with a gap of 16 bases between the germline ends. Taken from the germline V gene (reference sequence), the CDR1 and CDR2 loops are SEHNR and FQNEAQ. The CDR3 goes from the cysteine to the phenylalanine over 16 residues. Only the CDR3 part of the read is kept: 48 bases, read in frame from the first base. The sequence derives from a man in his late teens or twenties in good health. Some clones in this sample may be carry-over from other donors' samples. The V gene is TRBV7-9 and the J gene is TRBJ2-7; matching of 6 bases hints at TRBD1 as the D gene. Specimen: naive CD8+ T cells from PBMCs. In light of the paper, this sample's cell subset or site label describes: CD45RA+CCR7+. The nucleotide sequence reads TGTGCCAGCAGCTACCCCACAGGGAGTAACTCCTACGAGCAGTACTTC. The encoded protein is CASSYPTGSNSYEQYF.